These 13 T cell receptor beta chains share one sample of origin, sequenced in a study of blood T cell repertoires in COVID-19. The table came from immunoSEQ multiplex PCR; TCRdb's copy has only in-frame clones and leaves some out. The table has 90,000 to 120,000 clones, roughly 88% seen once. Sequenced sample: peripheral blood. The source of these receptors is a man in his fifties with active or convalescent COVID-19.

J is TRBJ2-1 and V is TRBV7-9; tentative D call: TRBD1 (6 bases). The CDR3 spans 14 residues. Germline-derived CDR1 and CDR2 are SEHNR and FQNEAQ (reference sequence). With 3 bases removed from V and 4 bases from J, the gap between germline ends came to 10 bases. As DNA, the CDR3 is TGTGCCAGCAGCTTCGGGACAACTTACAATGAGCAGTTCTTC. Translating it yields CASSFGTTYNEQFF.

Here the CDR3 reads CASSQDPDGVNYGYTF. The CDR3 DNA reads TGCGCCAGCAGCCAAGACCCCGACGGAGTTAACTATGGCTACACCTTC. V is TRBV4-3 and J is TRBJ1-2; D call uncertain. The V end lost 0 bases, the J end lost 1 base, and 12 bases lay between the germline ends. In germline, CDR1 is LGHNA, CDR2 YSLEER. CDR3 length equals 16 residues.

A single count supports this clone. The chain employs TRBV7-8 and TRBJ1-3, with D uncertain. The germline V gene encodes CDR1 SGHVS and CDR2 FQNEAQ. The CDR3 consists of 17 residues. V dropped 1 base and J dropped 0 bases, with 13 bases sitting between them. The CDR3 here is CASSLGQQVPSGNTIYF. CDR3 DNA: TGTGCCAGCAGCTTAGGGCAGCAGGTCCCCTCTGGAAACACCATATATTTT. The full variable domain, rest sourced from reference TRBV7-8 and TRBJ1-3, is GAGVSQSPRYKVAKRGQDVALRCDPISGHVSLFWYQQALGQGPEFLTYFQNEAQLDKSGLPSDRFFAERPEGSVSTLKIQRTQQEDSAVYLCASSLGQQVPSGNTIYFGEGSWLTVV.

The genes are TRBV28 and TRBJ1-2; TRBD1 matches at 8 bases. Germline CDR1 and CDR2: MDHEN and SYDVKM. This CDR3 spans 16 amino acids. The trim removed 5 bases at V and 4 bases at J, leaving 12 bases unmatched. The CDR3 loop reads CASSGIPGQDGYGYTF. CDR3 nucleotide sequence: TGTGCCAGCAGTGGTATACCGGGACAGGACGGCTATGGCTACACCTTC.

The chain has TRBV3-1 (or the pseudogene TRBV3-2) and TRBJ1-2; 9 positions agree with TRBD1. V lost 0 bases, J lost 4 bases, and 15 bases stayed unmatched. In germline, CDR1 is LGHDT, CDR2 YNNKEL (reference sequence). This CDR3 region has 19 residues. The CDR3 sequence: CASSQDWDRVPNKPYGYTF. CDR3 nucleotides: TGTGCCAGCAGCCAAGATTGGGACAGGGTGCCAAATAAGCCCTATGGCTACACCTTC.

The chain joins TRBV7-2 to TRBJ1-6; D may be TRBD1 (6 bases). The CDR3 loop spans 15 amino acids. CDR1 SGHTA and CDR2 FQGNSA come from the germline V gene. V was clipped by 2 bases and J by 7 bases, with 12 bases between them. The DNA for the CDR3 is TGTGCCAGCAGCTTATCTGGGGGCGGGAATTCACCCCTCCACTTT. This sequence encodes CASSLSGGGNSPLHF. The full variable domain, rest sourced from reference TRBV7-2 and TRBJ1-6, is GAGVSQSPSNKVTEKGKDVELRCDPISGHTALYWYRQSLGQGLEFLIYFQGNSAPDKSGLPSDRFSAERTGGSVSTLTIQRTQQEDSAVYLCASSLSGGGNSPLHFGNGTRLTVT.

V and J are TRBV5-6 and TRBJ2-1; 10 bases line up with TRBD2. This CDR3 has 18 residues. V was clipped by 4 bases and J by 3 bases; unmatched bases: 13. The V gene's germline CDR1 is SGHDT and CDR2 YYEEEE. The CDR3 coding sequence is TGTGCCAGCAGCCGTGGACTAGCGGAAGGGCCTCGCTACAATGAGCAGTTCTTC. Its translation: CASSRGLAEGPRYNEQFF.

The chain recombines TRBV10-3 with TRBJ2-6; 7 bases map to TRBD1. V lost 0 bases, J lost 0 bases, and 5 bases stayed unmatched. CDR1 ENHRY and CDR2 SYGVKD come from the germline V gene. CDR3 length: 18 residues. The CDR3 nucleotides are TGTGCCATCAGTGAGTCGGCGACAGGGTCCTCTGGGGCCAACGTCCTGACTTTC. Amino acids: CAISESATGSSGANVLTF.

This clone was seen only once. The chain has TRBV5-4 and TRBJ2-2; maybe TRBD2 (5 bases). Germline loops: CDR1 SGHNT, CDR2 YYREEE (reference sequence). V gave up 6 bases and J gave up 7 bases, with 19 bases separating them. This CDR3 has 15 residues. CDR3 in DNA: TGTGCCAGCAAAGGCGGAATGACCGGGGACGGGGAGCTGTTTTTT. Protein product: CASKGGMTGDGELFF.

This rearrangement joins TRBV29-1 to TRBJ1-5; D might be TRBD1 (5 bases). V shed 6 bases and J shed 0 bases, with 9 bases lying between them. CDR1 and CDR2 from the germline V gene are SQVTM and ANQGSEA. The CDR3 loop spans 13 amino acids. The CDR3 spells CSVQTDSNQPQHF. CDR3 bases: TGCAGCGTACAGACAGATAGCAATCAGCCCCAGCATTTT.

This clone has just one count. This chain connects TRBV6-5 to TRBJ1-6; 8 nucleotides align to TRBD1. The CDR3 extends over 14 amino acids. The V gene end was trimmed by 4 bases and the J gene end by 7 bases; junction bases not matched to a gene: 3. The V gene's germline CDR1 is MNHEY and CDR2 SVGAGI. For the CDR3, the DNA is TGTGCCAGCAGTTCCCGGGACAGGAATTCACCCCTCCACTTT. Residues: CASSSRDRNSPLHF.

The chain joins TRBV5-1 to TRBJ2-5, with D tentatively TRBD2 (6 bases). This CDR3 is built from 14 residues. The V end was cut by 4 bases, the J end by 1 base, with 11 bases between. Looked up from germline, CDR1 is SGHRS and CDR2 is YFSETQ. The CDR3: CASSPLSGQETQYF. The DNA of the CDR3 is TGCGCCAGCAGCCCGCTTAGCGGCCAAGAGACCCAGTACTTC.

The V gene is TRBV20-1, the J gene TRBJ2-1; 8 positions match TRBD2. Looked up from germline, CDR1 is DFQATT and CDR2 is SNEGSKA (reference sequence). The CDR3 has 21 amino acids. With V trimmed by 3 bases and J by 0 bases, 22 bases remained unmatched. The CDR3, as DNA: TGCAGTGCTAGTGACATTGGGGTGCGGGAGGCCTTATACAGCTCCTACAATGAGCAGTTCTTC. It yields the protein CSASDIGVREALYSSYNEQFF.